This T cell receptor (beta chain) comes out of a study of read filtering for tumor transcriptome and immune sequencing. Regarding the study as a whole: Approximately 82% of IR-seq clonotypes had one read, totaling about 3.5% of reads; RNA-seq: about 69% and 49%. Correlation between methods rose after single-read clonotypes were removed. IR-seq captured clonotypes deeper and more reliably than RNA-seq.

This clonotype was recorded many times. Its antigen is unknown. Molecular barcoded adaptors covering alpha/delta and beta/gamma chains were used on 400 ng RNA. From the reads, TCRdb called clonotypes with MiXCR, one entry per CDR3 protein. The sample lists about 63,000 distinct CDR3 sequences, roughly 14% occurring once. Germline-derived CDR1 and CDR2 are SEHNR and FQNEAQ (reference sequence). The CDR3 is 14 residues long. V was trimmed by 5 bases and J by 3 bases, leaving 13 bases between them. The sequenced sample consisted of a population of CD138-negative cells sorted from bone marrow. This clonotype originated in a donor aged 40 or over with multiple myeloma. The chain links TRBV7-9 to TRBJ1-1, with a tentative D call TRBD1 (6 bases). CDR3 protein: CASSLRQGHTEAFF. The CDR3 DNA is TGTGCCAGCAGCCTCAGGCAGGGGCACACTGAAGCTTTCTTT.